The rows below give T cell receptor beta chains drawn from one sample of a study of cytomegalovirus exposure and HLA in healthy donors. TCRdb's copy holds only in-frame clones and misses some; the assay was immunoSEQ multiplex PCR. This table has 100,000 to 150,000 clones, about 90% appearing once. The sample comprised PBMCs. These receptors came from a woman aged 18 to 35 in good health and CMV-seronegative. CDR3s include the opening cysteine and the closing phenylalanine or tryptophan. The D gene is left open where the match is weak. Only part of the rows carry a size: once, few, many, or a class if the clone is expanded.

CDR3 length: 15
V gene: TRBV4-3
D gene: TRBD2
clone size: -
J gene: TRBJ2-7
CDR3 protein: CASSQDAGVAYEQYF
CDR3 DNA: TGCGCCAGCAGCCAAGATGCGGGAGTCGCCTACGAGCAGTACTTC

CDR3 length: 16
V gene: TRBV5-5
D gene: -
clone size: -
J gene: TRBJ2-3
CDR3 protein: CASSWGGGVGTDTQYF
CDR3 DNA: TGTGCCAGCAGCTGGGGTGGAGGGGTTGGCACAGATACGCAGTATTTT

CDR3 length: 16
V gene: TRBV19
D gene: TRBD2
clone size: many
J gene: TRBJ2-5
CDR3 protein: CASSRGLAGGQETQYF
CDR3 DNA: TGTGCCAGTAGTAGGGGACTAGCGGGGGGGCAAGAGACCCAGTACTTC

CDR3 length: 13
V gene: TRBV5-1
D gene: -
clone size: -
J gene: TRBJ2-7
CDR3 protein: CASSLGGVGEQYF
CDR3 DNA: TGCGCCAGCAGCTTGGGGGGAGTAGGCGAGCAGTACTTC

CDR3 length: 12
V gene: TRBV6-6
D gene: -
clone size: -
J gene: TRBJ1-1
CDR3 protein: CASQWADTEAFF
CDR3 DNA: TGTGCCAGTCAGTGGGCAGACACTGAAGCTTTCTTT

CDR3 length: 14
V gene: TRBV10-1
D gene: TRBD1
clone size: -
J gene: TRBJ1-5
CDR3 protein: CATVDRNSNQPQHF
CDR3 DNA: TGCGCCACCGTGGACAGGAATAGCAATCAGCCCCAGCATTTT

CDR3 length: 15
V gene: TRBV28
D gene: -
clone size: -
J gene: TRBJ1-5
CDR3 protein: CASSLGGGGNQPQHF
CDR3 DNA: TGTGCCAGCAGTTTGGGGGGGGGAGGCAATCAGCCCCAGCATTTT

CDR3 length: 17
V gene: TRBV5-4
D gene: TRBD1
clone size: -
J gene: TRBJ2-3
CDR3 protein: CASSLGRYRGSTDTQYF
CDR3 DNA: TGTGCCAGCAGCTTGGGAAGGTACAGGGGTAGCACAGATACGCAGTATTTT

CDR3 length: 16
V gene: TRBV9
D gene: -
clone size: -
J gene: TRBJ2-2
CDR3 protein: CASSVVPGGTTGELFF
CDR3 DNA: TGTGCCAGCAGCGTAGTCCCCGGCGGGACCACCGGGGAGCTGTTTTTT

CDR3 length: 15
V gene: TRBV4-1
D gene: TRBD2
clone size: -
J gene: TRBJ2-5
CDR3 protein: CASSRTSGGQETQYF
CDR3 DNA: TGCGCCAGCAGCCGAACTAGCGGGGGGCAAGAGACCCAGTACTTC

CDR3 length: 14
V gene: TRBV2
D gene: TRBD1
clone size: -
J gene: TRBJ2-2
CDR3 protein: CASKPGTVTGELFF
CDR3 DNA: TGTGCCAGCAAACCCGGGACAGTCACCGGGGAGCTGTTTTTT

CDR3 length: 13
V gene: TRBV19
D gene: -
clone size: few
J gene: TRBJ2-5
CDR3 protein: CASSINHRETQYF
CDR3 DNA: TGTGCCAGTAGTATAAATCATCGGGAGACCCAGTACTTC

CDR3 length: 15
V gene: TRBV30
D gene: -
clone size: -
J gene: TRBJ1-6
CDR3 protein: CAWRTKGWDNSPLHF
CDR3 DNA: TGTGCCTGGAGGACAAAGGGGTGGGATAATTCACCCCTCCACTTT

CDR3 length: 14
V gene: TRBV28
D gene: -
clone size: -
J gene: TRBJ1-1
CDR3 protein: CASSQAHSNTEAFF
CDR3 DNA: TGTGCCAGCAGCCAGGCACATTCGAACACTGAAGCTTTCTTT

CDR3 length: 9
V gene: TRBV29-1
D gene: -
clone size: -
J gene: TRBJ1-2
CDR3 protein: CSVDMGYTF
CDR3 DNA: TGCAGCGTTGATATGGGCTACACCTTC

CDR3 length: 16
V gene: TRBV2
D gene: TRBD2
clone size: -
J gene: TRBJ2-3
CDR3 protein: CASRVGTSGSEDTQYF
CDR3 DNA: TGTGCCAGCAGAGTTGGGACTAGCGGGAGTGAAGATACGCAGTATTTT

CDR3 length: 17
V gene: TRBV5-1
D gene: TRBD1
clone size: -
J gene: TRBJ2-2
CDR3 protein: CASSLTGTGRLTGELFF
CDR3 DNA: TGCGCCAGCAGCCTAACCGGGACAGGGCGATTGACCGGGGAGCTGTTTTTT

CDR3 length: 14
V gene: TRBV10-1
D gene: TRBD2
clone size: -
J gene: TRBJ2-7
CDR3 protein: CASSEFPSGDEQYF
CDR3 DNA: TGCGCCAGCAGTGAATTTCCTAGCGGCGACGAGCAGTACTTC

CDR3 length: 16
V gene: TRBV2
D gene: -
clone size: -
J gene: TRBJ2-7
CDR3 protein: CASRLLLWGGPYEQYF
CDR3 DNA: TGTGCCAGCAGACTACTTTTATGGGGGGGCCCCTACGAGCAGTACTTC

CDR3 length: 15
V gene: TRBV30
D gene: TRBD2
clone size: -
J gene: TRBJ2-3
CDR3 protein: CAWSSGGPFTDTQYF
CDR3 DNA: TGTGCCTGGAGTAGCGGGGGGCCTTTCACAGATACGCAGTATTTT

CDR3 length: 14
V gene: TRBV30
D gene: TRBD1
clone size: -
J gene: TRBJ2-5
CDR3 protein: CAWSRGQGAETQYF
CDR3 DNA: TGTGCCTGGAGTAGGGGACAGGGGGCCGAGACCCAGTACTTC

CDR3 length: 19
V gene: TRBV9
D gene: -
clone size: -
J gene: TRBJ1-2
CDR3 protein: CASSESRQSRSVGYVGYTF
CDR3 DNA: TGTGCCAGCAGCGAATCTCGACAGTCCCGGTCCGTCGGCTATGTAGGCTACACCTTC

CDR3 length: 14
V gene: TRBV9
D gene: TRBD1
clone size: once
J gene: TRBJ2-5
CDR3 protein: CASSGAGGAETQYF
CDR3 DNA: TGTGCCAGCAGCGGAGCAGGGGGCGCTGAGACCCAGTACTTC

CDR3 length: 14
V gene: TRBV18
D gene: TRBD1
clone size: -
J gene: TRBJ1-5
CDR3 protein: CASSPDRGDQPQHF
CDR3 DNA: TGTGCCAGCTCACCCGACAGGGGGGATCAGCCCCAGCATTTT

CDR3 length: 16
V gene: TRBV19
D gene: TRBD2
clone size: -
J gene: TRBJ2-1
CDR3 protein: CASTLFGSGTDNEQFF
CDR3 DNA: TGTGCCAGTACCCTGTTTGGTAGCGGGACTGACAATGAGCAGTTCTTC

CDR3 length: 15
V gene: TRBV4-1
D gene: -
clone size: -
J gene: TRBJ1-1
CDR3 protein: CASSQVSGYNTEAFF
CDR3 DNA: TGCGCCAGCAGCCAAGTATCGGGATATAACACTGAAGCTTTCTTT

CDR3 length: 15
V gene: TRBV30
D gene: -
clone size: -
J gene: TRBJ1-2
CDR3 protein: CAWSVGGSVHYGYTF
CDR3 DNA: TGTGCCTGGAGTGTAGGGGGTAGCGTACACTATGGCTACACCTTC

CDR3 length: 15
V gene: TRBV13
D gene: TRBD1
clone size: -
J gene: TRBJ2-7
CDR3 protein: CASSVGRDSSYEQYF
CDR3 DNA: TGTGCCAGCAGCGTAGGCCGGGACAGTTCCTACGAGCAGTACTTC

CDR3 length: 16
V gene: TRBV19
D gene: -
clone size: -
J gene: TRBJ2-1
CDR3 protein: CASSAAGVRDYNEQFF
CDR3 DNA: TGTGCCAGTAGTGCCGCAGGGGTTCGGGACTACAATGAGCAGTTCTTC

CDR3 length: 14
V gene: TRBV7-3
D gene: TRBD1
clone size: -
J gene: TRBJ2-7
CDR3 protein: CASSWGQGAYEQYF
CDR3 DNA: TGTGCCAGCAGCTGGGGACAGGGGGCATACGAGCAGTACTTC

CDR3 length: 17
V gene: TRBV2
D gene: -
clone size: -
J gene: TRBJ1-1
CDR3 protein: CASSEPPSDMLNTEAFF
CDR3 DNA: TGTGCCAGCAGTGAACCCCCTTCGGACATGCTGAACACTGAAGCTTTCTTT

CDR3 length: 15
V gene: TRBV5-1
D gene: -
clone size: -
J gene: TRBJ1-1
CDR3 protein: CASSPDSRQNTEAFF
CDR3 DNA: TGCGCCAGCAGCCCGGACAGCAGACAGAACACTGAAGCTTTCTTT

CDR3 length: 15
V gene: TRBV5-4
D gene: TRBD2
clone size: once
J gene: TRBJ2-3
CDR3 protein: CASSLAGGPADTQYF
CDR3 DNA: TGTGCCAGCAGCCTAGCGGGAGGGCCCGCAGATACGCAGTATTTT

CDR3 length: 16
V gene: TRBV7-2
D gene: -
clone size: -
J gene: TRBJ1-3
CDR3 protein: CASSLSEGSSGNTIYF
CDR3 DNA: TGTGCCAGCAGCTTATCAGAGGGTTCCTCTGGAAACACCATATATTTT

CDR3 length: 12
V gene: TRBV30
D gene: -
clone size: -
J gene: TRBJ1-2
CDR3 protein: CAWSPTGYGYTF
CDR3 DNA: TGTGCCTGGAGTCCCACAGGCTATGGCTACACCTTC

CDR3 length: 15
V gene: TRBV19
D gene: TRBD1
clone size: -
J gene: TRBJ2-7
CDR3 protein: CASSIPGTGNYEQYF
CDR3 DNA: TGTGCCAGTAGTATTCCCGGGACAGGGAACTACGAGCAGTACTTC

CDR3 length: 15
V gene: TRBV5-6
D gene: -
clone size: once
J gene: TRBJ1-5
CDR3 protein: CASSSARVGNQPQHF
CDR3 DNA: TGTGCCAGCAGCTCTGCCAGGGTGGGCAATCAGCCCCAGCATTTT

CDR3 length: 15
V gene: TRBV5-1
D gene: TRBD2
clone size: once
J gene: TRBJ2-1
CDR3 protein: CASSPTSGAHNEQFF
CDR3 DNA: TGCGCCAGCAGCCCGACTAGCGGGGCCCACAATGAGCAGTTCTTC

CDR3 length: 17
V gene: TRBV5-5
D gene: TRBD2
clone size: once
J gene: TRBJ2-3
CDR3 protein: CASSAAGLAGGTDTQYF
CDR3 DNA: TGTGCCAGCAGCGCGGCGGGACTAGCGGGGGGGACAGATACGCAGTATTTT

CDR3 length: 12
V gene: TRBV27
D gene: -
clone size: -
J gene: TRBJ2-7
CDR3 protein: CASRTGGYEQYF
CDR3 DNA: TGTGCCAGCAGAACCGGAGGGTACGAGCAGTACTTC

CDR3 length: 13
V gene: TRBV5-4
D gene: -
clone size: -
J gene: TRBJ2-1
CDR3 protein: CASSLTGSNEQFF
CDR3 DNA: TGTGCCAGCAGCTTGACCGGGAGTAATGAGCAGTTCTTC

CDR3 length: 15
V gene: TRBV10-1
D gene: TRBD2
clone size: -
J gene: TRBJ2-1
CDR3 protein: CASSSLAGGSNEQFF
CDR3 DNA: TGCGCCAGCAGCTCCCTAGCGGGGGGGTCGAATGAGCAGTTCTTC

CDR3 length: 14
V gene: TRBV30
D gene: TRBD1
clone size: few
J gene: TRBJ1-5
CDR3 protein: CAWSGGTVNQPQHF
CDR3 DNA: TGTGCCTGGAGTGGGGGGACAGTCAATCAGCCCCAGCATTTT

CDR3 length: 13
V gene: TRBV4-3
D gene: -
clone size: -
J gene: TRBJ1-1
CDR3 protein: CASSPGGATEAFF
CDR3 DNA: TGCGCCAGCAGCCCCGGGGGTGCCACTGAAGCTTTCTTT

CDR3 length: 16
V gene: TRBV4-2
D gene: TRBD1
clone size: -
J gene: TRBJ2-7
CDR3 protein: CASSPHGTGYSYEQYF
CDR3 DNA: TGTGCCAGCAGCCCGCATGGGACAGGTTATTCCTACGAGCAGTACTTC

CDR3 length: 14
V gene: TRBV6-5
D gene: -
clone size: -
J gene: TRBJ1-3
CDR3 protein: CAVGRPGPGDTIYF
CDR3 DNA: TGTGCCGTTGGTCGGCCAGGGCCAGGGGACACCATATATTTT

CDR3 length: 13
V gene: TRBV7-2
D gene: -
clone size: -
J gene: TRBJ2-1
CDR3 protein: CASSLTLASEQFF
CDR3 DNA: TGTGCCAGCAGCTTAACGCTAGCGAGTGAGCAGTTCTTC

CDR3 length: 20
V gene: TRBV19
D gene: TRBD2
clone size: -
J gene: TRBJ2-1
CDR3 protein: CASSILRGLAGGPPYNEQFF
CDR3 DNA: TGTGCCAGTAGTATCTTAAGGGGACTAGCGGGGGGGCCACCCTACAATGAGCAGTTCTTC

CDR3 length: 15
V gene: TRBV28
D gene: TRBD1
clone size: once
J gene: TRBJ2-7
CDR3 protein: CASSLWGDSTYEQYF
CDR3 DNA: TGTGCCAGCAGTTTATGGGGGGACAGTACCTACGAGCAGTACTTC

CDR3 length: 13
V gene: TRBV28
D gene: -
clone size: -
J gene: TRBJ1-5
CDR3 protein: CAIKHARNQPQHF
CDR3 DNA: TGTGCCATTAAGCACGCTCGCAATCAGCCCCAGCATTTT

CDR3 length: 13
V gene: TRBV6-6
D gene: -
clone size: -
J gene: TRBJ2-7
CDR3 protein: CASSKAGNYEQYF
CDR3 DNA: TGTGCCAGCAGTAAAGCCGGGAACTACGAGCAGTACTTC

CDR3 length: 13
V gene: TRBV27
D gene: TRBD1
clone size: -
J gene: TRBJ1-1
CDR3 protein: CASSFRQGLEAFF
CDR3 DNA: TGTGCCAGCAGTTTCCGACAGGGGCTTGAAGCTTTCTTT

CDR3 length: 16
V gene: TRBV4-2
D gene: -
clone size: -
J gene: TRBJ1-2
CDR3 protein: CASSQDRQGLYYGYTF
CDR3 DNA: TGTGCCAGCAGCCAAGATCGGCAGGGGCTCTACTATGGCTACACCTTC

CDR3 length: 14
V gene: TRBV5-6
D gene: TRBD1
clone size: -
J gene: TRBJ2-7
CDR3 protein: CASSRPGQTYEQYF
CDR3 DNA: TGTGCCAGCAGCCGCCCGGGACAGACCTACGAGCAGTACTTC

CDR3 length: 15
V gene: TRBV18
D gene: TRBD1
clone size: -
J gene: TRBJ1-1
CDR3 protein: CASSPGQNMNTEAFF
CDR3 DNA: TGTGCCAGCTCACCGGGACAGAATATGAACACTGAAGCTTTCTTT

CDR3 length: 14
V gene: TRBV2
D gene: -
clone size: -
J gene: TRBJ2-7
CDR3 protein: CASRGGGSSYEQYF
CDR3 DNA: TGTGCCAGCAGGGGTGGAGGTAGCTCCTACGAGCAGTACTTC

CDR3 length: 14
V gene: TRBV30
D gene: -
clone size: -
J gene: TRBJ1-5
CDR3 protein: CAWSNDWSNQPQHF
CDR3 DNA: TGTGCCTGGAGTAATGACTGGAGCAATCAGCCCCAGCATTTT

CDR3 length: 16
V gene: TRBV5-6
D gene: TRBD2
clone size: -
J gene: TRBJ2-2
CDR3 protein: CASSLRREGNTGELFF
CDR3 DNA: TGTGCCAGCAGCTTGCGGCGGGAGGGAAACACCGGGGAGCTGTTTTTT

CDR3 length: 16
V gene: TRBV19
D gene: TRBD1
clone size: -
J gene: TRBJ1-5
CDR3 protein: CASRGPGTGFNQPQHF
CDR3 DNA: TGTGCCAGTAGGGGCCCCGGGACAGGATTCAATCAGCCCCAGCATTTT

CDR3 length: 16
V gene: TRBV18
D gene: TRBD2
clone size: -
J gene: TRBJ2-7
CDR3 protein: CASSPGTSGSFYEQYF
CDR3 DNA: TGTGCCAGCTCACCCGGGACTAGCGGGAGTTTTTACGAGCAGTACTTC